This T cell receptor (beta chain) was sequenced during a study of blood T cell repertoires in COVID-19. At the level of the study: COVID-19 samples collected from the United States, Italy and Spain covered acute and convalescent phases.

Some clones are missing from TCRdb's copy, which holds only in-frame ones; the method was immunoSEQ multiplex PCR. The sample lists over 95,000 clones, roughly 85% occurring once. The CDR3 loop spans 15 amino acids. Germline assignment: CDR1 SGHTA and CDR2 FQGNSA. The V and J ends lost 1 base and 2 bases respectively, with 11 bases between them. Sequencing was done on a sample of peripheral blood. J is TRBJ1-2 and V is TRBV7-2; unclear D gene. This TCR derives from a human donor in a cohort sampled during active COVID-19. This CDR3 is CASSLGQPQNYGYTF. CDR3 in DNA: TGTGCCAGCAGCTTAGGACAACCCCAGAACTATGGCTACACCTTC. The full variable domain, completed using reference TRBV7-2 and TRBJ1-2, is GAGVSQSPSNKVTEKGKDVELRCDPISGHTALYWYRQSLGQGLEFLIYFQGNSAPDKSGLPSDRFSAERTGGSVSTLTIQRTQQEDSAVYLCASSLGQPQNYGYTFGSGTRLTVV.